This TCR beta chain derives from a study of T-cell reconstitution after alpha-beta-depleted transplantation in children. Overall study results and limits: High day-60 TCRbeta diversity in some patients came from surviving recipient T cells and thymic progenitors. T-cell numbers and diversity, one year after transplant, stemmed largely from T cells that were newly produced.

Worth noting for this clonotype: As yet, its antigen is unknown.

Molecular barcoding with unique molecular identifiers was used for the TCRbeta library. TCRdb fed the PCR reads into MiXCR, producing one record per CDR3 protein. The table has 250,000 to 300,000 distinct CDR3 sequences, about 7.3% seen once. Per the germline V gene, CDR1 is MNHEY and CDR2 is SVGAGI. Trimming at V came to 3 bases and at J to 4 bases, leaving 8 bases not matched to a gene. This CDR3 has 16 residues. The sequenced sample was peripheral blood, obtained 360 days after TCRalphabeta/CD19-depleted stem cell transplant. The chain links TRBV6-5 to TRBJ1-1; 10 nucleotides agree with TRBD1. The TCR originated in a female patient between 2 and 10 years old who had a stem cell transplant for Fanconi anemia, so the T cells may come from the graft donor. CDR3 in amino acids: CASSYWDRGSGTEAFF. CDR3 DNA sequence: TGTGCCAGCAGTTATTGGGACAGGGGATCGGGCACTGAAGCTTTCTTT.